This TCR beta chain was recovered during a study of cytomegalovirus exposure and HLA in healthy donors. With 60 Vbeta and 13 Jbeta primers, the PCR was carried out. Generated by immunoSEQ multiplex PCR, the TCRdb table keeps only in-frame clones and is missing some. The sample has 150,000 or so clones; roughly 84% are singletons. There are 16 residues in the CDR3. The TCR originated in a male donor in good health and CMV-seronegative. This chain uses TRBV21-1 with TRBJ2-2; the table's D call TRBD2 went unverified against the DNA. TRBV21-1 is a pseudogene segment. The sequencing input was PBMCs. The CDR3 DNA is TGTGCCAGCAGCAGCGGGACTAGCCCAAACACCGGGGAGCTGTTTTTT. Translated, it gives CASSSGTSPNTGELFF.